This T cell receptor (beta chain) is from a study of monozygotic twins with inflammatory bowel disease. General study results and limits: There was no way to distinguish the different T cell subtypes.

Details on this clonotype: Its antigen is currently unknown.

The CDR3 length is 12 residues. It was from whole blood, with no T cell sorting, that total RNA was isolated. For each CDR3 protein, TCRdb gives one entry from its re-call of the 5' RACE reads, without DNA. The table lists over 120,000 distinct CDR3 sequences. Material: blood. V is TRBV12-3 or TRBV12-4 and J is TRBJ2-7; TCRdb's D call of TRBD1 is untestable without DNA. This clonotype was sampled from a human donor with ulcerative colitis or Crohn's disease, or a healthy co-twin of an affected twin (not recorded which). The CDR3: CASSSPRQEQYF.